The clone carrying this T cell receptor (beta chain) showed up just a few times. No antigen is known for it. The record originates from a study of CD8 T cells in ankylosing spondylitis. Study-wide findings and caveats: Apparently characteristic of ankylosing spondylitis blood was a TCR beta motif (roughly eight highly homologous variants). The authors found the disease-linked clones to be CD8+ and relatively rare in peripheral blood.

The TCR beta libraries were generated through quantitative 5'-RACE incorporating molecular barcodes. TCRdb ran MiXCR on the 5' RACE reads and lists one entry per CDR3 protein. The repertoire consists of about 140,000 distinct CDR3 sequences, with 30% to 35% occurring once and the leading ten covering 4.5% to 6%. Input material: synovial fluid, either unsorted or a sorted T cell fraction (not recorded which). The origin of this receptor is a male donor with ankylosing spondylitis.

The CDR3 DNA sequence: TGTGCCAGCACCCCGTATGGACTAGGCAATTCCAATGAGCAGTTCTTC. Translation: CASTPYGLGNSNEQFF. The V and J genes are TRBV12-3 or TRBV12-4 and TRBJ2-1, with 7 bases aligning to TRBD2. This CDR3 has 16 residues. Germline trimming cut 7 bases from V and 6 bases from J; bases unmatched to any gene: 15.